This T cell receptor beta chain was identified in a study of blood T cells in healthy people across ages. For the second PCR, which ran for 7 to 11 cycles, a sample-barcoded 5' primer and a J-beta primer mix were used. TCRdb itself ran the 5' RACE reads through MiXCR, one entry per CDR3 protein. The data contain about 650,000 distinct CDR3 sequences, around 32% of them singletons. A word on this clonotype: Its specificity is not known.

Every sample yielded at least 6.5 million isolated PBMCs. Trimming removed 6 bases from V and 2 bases from J; junction bases left unmatched: 5. Looked up from germline, CDR1 is SQVTM and CDR2 is ANQGSEA. CDR3 length: 13 residues. General study results and limits: Donor CMV infection status was unknown, possibly confounding age-related changes in expanded clonotypes.

This rearrangement joins TRBV29-1 to TRBJ1-1, with TRBD1 matching over 8 bases. The specimen sequenced was blood. This clonotype was obtained from an elderly woman in good health. CDR3 in amino acids: CSVLTGVNTEAFF. The CDR3 DNA follows: TGCAGCGTCCTGACAGGGGTTAACACTGAAGCTTTCTTT.